The rows below give T cell receptor beta chains drawn from one sample of a study of OX40 agonist ivuxolimab in advanced cancers. This table comes from immunoSEQ multiplex PCR, and its TCRdb copy is limited to in-frame clones, with some not included. This table has tens of thousands of clones, approximately 86% appearing once. Source: CD4+ or CD8+ T cells sorted from blood, taken in a trial of the OX40 agonist ivuxolimab. The receptors shown here come from an adult with an advanced solid tumor such as melanoma, head and neck, liver or kidney cancer. CDR3s include the opening cysteine and the closing phenylalanine or tryptophan. Each record gives: D gene, V gene, J gene, clone size, CDR3 protein, CDR3 DNA. The D gene is left open where the match is weak. Size is stated for part of the rows, as once, few or many counts, or as a class when the clone is expanded.

>-|TRBV4-1|TRBJ2-5|-
CASSQPQGLETQYF
TGCGCCAGCAGCCAGCCCCAGGGATTAGAGACCCAGTACTTC
>-|TRBV19|TRBJ2-5|-
CASSSTQGPYDYQETQYF
TGTGCCAGTAGTTCTACGCAGGGGCCGTATGATTACCAAGAGACCCAGTACTTC
>TRBD1|TRBV7-9|TRBJ1-1|-
CASSLLTGGLWNTEAFF
TGTGCCAGCAGCTTACTAACAGGGGGCTTGTGGAACACTGAAGCTTTCTTT
>-|TRBV7-3|TRBJ2-1|-
CASSNGPHNEQFF
TGTGCCAGCAGCAACGGACCCCACAATGAGCAGTTCTTC
>-|TRBV10-3|TRBJ1-2|-
CAIDSILDGYTF
TGTGCCATTGACAGTATATTAGATGGCTACACCTTC
>-|TRBV7-8|TRBJ2-7|-
CASSYSPVTYEQYF
TGTGCCAGCAGTTACTCGCCGGTTACCTACGAGCAGTACTTC
>-|TRBV27|TRBJ1-1|-
CASSARGRVSEAFF
TGTGCCAGCAGTGCCCGGGGCAGGGTGTCTGAAGCTTTCTTT
>-|TRBV6-6|TRBJ1-5|-
CASSPLGNQPQHF
TGTGCCAGCAGTCCCCTTGGCAATCAGCCCCAGCATTTT
>-|TRBV7-2|TRBJ2-1|-
CASSPPGTSIF
TGTGCCAGCAGCCCTCCGGGGACCTCGATCTTC
>TRBD2|TRBV15|TRBJ2-1|-
CATSVGTSGDFNEQFF
TGTGCCACCAGCGTCGGGACTAGCGGTGATTTCAATGAGCAGTTCTTC
>-|TRBV23-1|TRBJ1-1|-
CASSQFFWRVRDTEKFFLNTEAFF
TGCGCCAGCAGTCAGTTCTTCTGGCGTGTCCGGGACACGGAAAAATTTTTTTTGAACACTGAAGCTTTCTTT
>-|TRBV7-2|TRBJ2-1|-
CASSLDPSSYNEQFF
TGTGCCAGCAGCTTAGACCCAAGCTCCTACAATGAGCAGTTCTTC
>-|TRBV19|TRBJ1-5|-
CASSIDQGGQPQHF
TGTGCCAGTAGTATAGATCAGGGTGGCCAGCCCCAGCATTTT
>-|TRBV5-5|TRBJ1-6|-
CASSLNPGQGYSPLHF
TGTGCCAGCAGCTTGAACCCGGGACAAGGGTACTCACCCCTCCACTTT
>TRBD1|TRBV7-9|TRBJ2-1|-
CASSLAGQDNEQFF
TGTGCCAGCAGCTTAGCGGGACAGGATAATGAGCAGTTCTTC
>-|TRBV14|TRBJ2-7|-
CASKGDPYEQYF
TGTGCCAGCAAAGGGGATCCCTACGAGCAGTACTTC
>-|TRBV7-7|TRBJ2-5|-
CASSETDFGETQYF
TGTGCCAGCAGCGAGACGGATTTCGGGGAGACCCAGTACTTC
>-|TRBV9|TRBJ2-1|once
CASSDSKSSYNEQFF
TGTGCCAGCAGCGATTCGAAGAGCTCCTACAATGAGCAGTTCTTC
>-|TRBV10-3|TRBJ1-1|-
CAISEMKELGEAFF
TGTGCCATCAGTGAGATGAAGGAACTCGGCGAAGCTTTCTTT
>-|TRBV28|TRBJ2-7|-
CASRKGIRVSSYEQYF
TGTGCCAGCAGAAAGGGGATCAGGGTAAGCTCCTACGAGCAGTACTTC
>-|TRBV2|TRBJ1-6|-
CASINEGNSPLHF
TGTGCCAGCATAAACGAGGGAAATTCACCCCTCCACTTT
>-|TRBV7-2|TRBJ1-3|once
CASSLVHGEYSGNTIYF
TGTGCCAGCAGCTTAGTCCACGGGGAGTACTCTGGAAACACCATATATTTT
>-|TRBV28|TRBJ1-1|-
CASSLSNPQAFIQSFLNTEAFF
TGTGCCAGCAGTTTATCAAACCCACAGGCCTTTATCCAATCTTTTTTGAACACTGAAGCTTTCTTT
>-|TRBV7-2|TRBJ1-1|-
CASSLGRGGLGTEAFF
TGTGCCAGCAGCTTGGGGCGTGGGGGGCTTGGGACTGAAGCTTTCTTT
>TRBD1|TRBV4-1|TRBJ2-7|-
CASSQGGQYYEQYF
TGCGCCAGCAGCCAAGGGGGACAGTACTACGAGCAGTACTTC
>-|TRBV4-1|TRBJ1-2|-
CASSQDAGSRYGYTF
TGCGCCAGCAGCCAAGACGCCGGCAGCCGCTATGGCTACACCTTC
>-|TRBV6-6|TRBJ2-1|-
CASSYSTGKDEQFF
TGTGCCAGCAGTTACTCGACGGGGAAGGATGAGCAGTTCTTC
>-|TRBV4-3|TRBJ1-5|few
CASSQERNQPQHF
TGCGCCAGCAGCCAAGAGCGGAATCAGCCCCAGCATTTT
>-|TRBV28|TRBJ1-2|-
CASSSGQYGYTF
TGTGCCAGCAGTTCAGGACAGTATGGCTACACCTTC
>-|TRBV6-6|TRBJ2-1|-
CASRHNPLTGYNEQFF
TGTGCCAGCAGACACAACCCCTTAACGGGGTACAATGAGCAGTTCTTC
>TRBD1|TRBV6-9|TRBJ2-7|-
CASSTLEGGTYEQYF
TGTGCCAGCAGTACCCTTGAAGGGGGCACCTACGAGCAGTACTTC